This TCR beta chain was sequenced in a study of blood T cell repertoires in COVID-19. Germline V gene lookup returns CDR1 LGHDT and CDR2 YNNKEL (reference sequence). With 4 bases removed from V and 5 bases from J, the gap between germline ends came to 12 bases. This CDR3 spans 14 amino acids. Authors' processing steps: Amplification of reference gene primers was used by the study to estimate nucleated cell counts. Assay used: immunoSEQ multiplex PCR; TCRdb lists only in-frame clones, some missing. The V and J calls and clone size are taken from that table; D and trimming were inferred from the DNA. This table holds under 250,000 clones, 80% to 85% found once.

The V and J genes are TRBV3-1 (or the pseudogene TRBV3-2) and TRBJ1-5, with D perhaps TRBD1 (6 bases). The sample comprised peripheral blood. This clonotype was obtained from a woman aged 25 to 45 who had recovered from COVID-19. The CDR3 nucleotides read TGTGCCAGCAGCCCGGACGGGGGGCATCAGCCCCAGCATTTT. This codes for CASSPDGGHQPQHF.